This T cell receptor (beta chain) emerged from a study of blood T cell repertoires in COVID-19. Whole-study context: Donors in the United States, Italy and Spain gave samples during acute or convalescent COVID-19. Sources were T cells, B-cell-depleted T cells, or PBMCs; the material itself was cDNA or gDNA.

Original processing methods: Cell counts per sample came from amplifying reference gene primers. The table came from immunoSEQ multiplex PCR; TCRdb's copy has only in-frame clones and leaves some out. Clone size and the V and J calls come from that table; the DNA yielded D and trimming. Seen here are 30,000 to 45,000 clones, over 75% observed once, and the top ten hold about 30%. Material for sequencing was peripheral blood. The clonotype originates from a man aged 55 to 70 with acute or convalescent COVID-19.

CDR3 nucleotide sequence: TGTGCCAGCAGTTACTCGTCGGCAGGGTATATGAACACTGAAGCTTTCTTT. This encodes CASSYSSAGYMNTEAFF. The chain is built from TRBV6-2 or TRBV6-3 and TRBJ1-1; TRBD1 is a possible D gene (5 bases). Trimming left V 0 bases short and J 0 bases short, with 14 bases between. The CDR3 loop spans 17 amino acids. Germline CDR1 is MNHEY and CDR2 is SVGEGT.